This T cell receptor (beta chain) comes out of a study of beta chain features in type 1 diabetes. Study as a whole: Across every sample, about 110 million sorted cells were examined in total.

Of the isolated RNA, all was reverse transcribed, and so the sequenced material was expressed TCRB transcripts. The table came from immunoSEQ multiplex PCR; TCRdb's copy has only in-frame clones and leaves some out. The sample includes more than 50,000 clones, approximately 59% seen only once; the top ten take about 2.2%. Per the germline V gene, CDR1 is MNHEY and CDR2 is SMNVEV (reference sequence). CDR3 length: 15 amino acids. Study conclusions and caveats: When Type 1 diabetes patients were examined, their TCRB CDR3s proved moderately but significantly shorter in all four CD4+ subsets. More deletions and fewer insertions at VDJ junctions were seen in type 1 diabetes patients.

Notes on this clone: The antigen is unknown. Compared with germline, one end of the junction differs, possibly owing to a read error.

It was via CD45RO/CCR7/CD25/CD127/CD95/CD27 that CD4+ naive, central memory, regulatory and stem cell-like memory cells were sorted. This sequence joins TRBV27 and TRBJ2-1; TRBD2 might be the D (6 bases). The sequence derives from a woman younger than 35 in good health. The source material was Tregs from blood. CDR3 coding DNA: TGTGCCAGCAGATTATTCCAGGAGGGAAGGGATGAGCAGTTCTTC. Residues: CASRLFQEGRDEQFF.